This T cell receptor beta chain was sequenced in a study of blood T cell repertoires in COVID-19. Germline V gene sequence: CDR1 SNHLY, CDR2 FYNNEI. The junction had 5 bases not matched to a gene; V was cut back by 4 bases and J by 8 bases. The CDR3 loop spans 13 amino acids. Only in-frame clones appear in the TCRdb table, and some are missing; sequencing was by immunoSEQ multiplex PCR. The sample has about 350,000 clones, more than 70% seen once. The sequence derives from a woman aged 55-75 years with COVID-19, enrolled during active disease. The chain links TRBV2 to TRBJ1-2; 9 bases align to TRBD1. Sequenced: peripheral blood. CDR3 sequence: CASSGDRVRGYTF. The CDR3 nucleotides read TGTGCCAGCAGTGGGGACAGGGTGAGAGGCTACACCTTC.